Ten or more counts support the clone carrying this TCR beta chain. The data stem from a study of T cells in Graves' hyperthyroidism and ophthalmopathy. TCR beta CDR3 regions were amplified from RNA transcripts. Using the HTBI primer set, a first-round RT-PCR was run on the TCR CDR3. TCRdb reprocessed the multiplex PCR reads with MiXCR, giving one entry per CDR3 protein. The sample lists about 400,000 distinct CDR3 sequences; around 15% were seen once. Unmatched junction bases numbered 12, after V lost 2 bases and J lost 3 bases. Germline CDR1 is LGHNA and CDR2 is YNFKEQ. The CDR3 totals 18 residues. A roughly 10 ml volume of fresh peripheral blood provided the PBMCs.

This chain links TRBV4-2 with TRBJ2-5; TRBD1 agrees at 10 bases. The TCR originated in a woman aged 60-75 years with Graves' ophthalmopathy. The sample consisted of blood. CDR3 loop: CASSQIEGTGALEETQYF. The CDR3 coding sequence is TGTGCCAGCAGCCAAATCGAAGGGACAGGGGCTCTTGAAGAGACCCAGTACTTC.